This TCR beta chain was observed in a study of blood T cell repertoires in COVID-19. Overall study: Sites across the United States, Italy and Spain contributed samples from acute and convalescent COVID-19.

V was pared by 5 bases and J by 9 bases, with 21 bases between. This CDR3 comprises 15 residues. The germline V gene encodes CDR1 PRHDT and CDR2 FYEKMQ (reference sequence). Per the original data handling: Amplification from reference gene primers served as the basis for estimated nucleated cell counts. TCRdb keeps only in-frame clones here, not all; method: immunoSEQ multiplex PCR. From that table come the V and J calls and clone size; the DNA was used to work out D and trimming. Seen here are around 160,000 clones, 88% observed once, and the top ten hold approximately 2.5%. This chain joins TRBV13 and TRBJ2-3; no definite D call. The sequencing input was peripheral blood. The sequence came from a human donor in a cohort sampled during active COVID-19. In DNA, the CDR3 is TGTGCCAGCAGCCTAGTGGTCACCCGAGGAAGAACGCAGTATTTT. It encodes CASSLVVTRGRTQYF.